This TCR beta chain was recovered during a study of blood T cells in healthy people across ages. At the level of the study: Template switching picked up about one barcoded beta molecule for each two T cells.

This CDR3 is built from 19 residues. CDR1 and CDR2 (germline): SEHNR, FQNEAQ (reference sequence). V was pared by 5 bases and J by 5 bases, with 21 bases of the junction left unmatched. Next came a second PCR, run for roughly 6 to 11 cycles, which used a sample-barcoded 5' primer along with a J-beta primer mix. MiXCR, run by TCRdb on the 5' RACE reads, gives a single entry per CDR3 protein. The table records more than 1.4 million distinct CDR3 sequences, around two fifths of them present only once. The TCR was taken from a woman aged 18-29 years in good health. The V call is TRBV7-9, the J call TRBJ1-5; 7 bases are shared with TRBD1. Sequencing was performed on blood. This chain's CDR3 is CASSKSGASAPGGYQPQHF. The CDR3 DNA reads as TGTGCCAGCAGCAAATCAGGGGCATCCGCCCCAGGGGGATATCAGCCCCAGCATTTT.